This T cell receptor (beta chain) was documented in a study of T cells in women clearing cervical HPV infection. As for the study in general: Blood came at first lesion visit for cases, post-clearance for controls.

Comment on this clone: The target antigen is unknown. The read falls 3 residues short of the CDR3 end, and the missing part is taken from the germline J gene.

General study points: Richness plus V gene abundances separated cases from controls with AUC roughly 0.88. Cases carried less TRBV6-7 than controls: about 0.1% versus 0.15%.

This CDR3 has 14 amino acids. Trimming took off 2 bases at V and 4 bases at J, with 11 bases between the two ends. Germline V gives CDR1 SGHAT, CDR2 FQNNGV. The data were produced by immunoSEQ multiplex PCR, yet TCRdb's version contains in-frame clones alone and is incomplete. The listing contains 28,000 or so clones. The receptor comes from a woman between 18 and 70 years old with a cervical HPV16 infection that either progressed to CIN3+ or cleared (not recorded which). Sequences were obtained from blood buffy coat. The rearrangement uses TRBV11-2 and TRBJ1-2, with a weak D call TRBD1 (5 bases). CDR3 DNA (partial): TGTGCCAGCAGCTTAAGGGGTGGCTTCTATGGC. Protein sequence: CASSLRGGFYG. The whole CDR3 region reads CASSLRGGFYGYTF.